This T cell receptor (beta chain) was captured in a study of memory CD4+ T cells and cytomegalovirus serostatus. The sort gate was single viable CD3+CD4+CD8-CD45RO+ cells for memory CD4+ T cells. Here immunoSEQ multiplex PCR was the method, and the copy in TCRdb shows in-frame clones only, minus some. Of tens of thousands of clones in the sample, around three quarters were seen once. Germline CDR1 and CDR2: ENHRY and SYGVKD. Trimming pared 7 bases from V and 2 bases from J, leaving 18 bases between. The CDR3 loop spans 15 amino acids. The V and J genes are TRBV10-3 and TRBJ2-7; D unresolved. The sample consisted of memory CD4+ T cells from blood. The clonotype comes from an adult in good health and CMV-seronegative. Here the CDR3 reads CAIKGDPGVAYEQYF. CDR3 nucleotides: TGTGCCATCAAAGGCGATCCTGGTGTCGCCTACGAGCAGTACTTC.